A single sample gave rise to the 8 T cell receptor beta chains below, sequenced in a study of OX40 agonist ivuxolimab in advanced cancers. The data were produced by immunoSEQ multiplex PCR, yet TCRdb's version contains in-frame clones alone and is incomplete. Of over 60,000 clones listed, approximately 81% are singletons. This material consisted of CD4+ or CD8+ T cells sorted from blood, taken in a trial of the OX40 agonist ivuxolimab. These receptors were taken from an adult with an advanced solid tumor such as melanoma, head and neck, liver or kidney cancer.

This clone was recorded a few times. This sequence joins TRBV28 and TRBJ1-6; 10 bases agree with TRBD1. The CDR3 loop spans 14 amino acids. The V segment lost 7 bases and the J segment 9 bases; nucleotides outside the gene matches: 6. Germline V gives CDR1 MDHEN, CDR2 SYDVKM. The CDR3 sequence is CASNLRDRGSPLHF. In DNA, the CDR3 is TGTGCCAGCAACCTCCGGGACAGGGGTTCACCCCTCCACTTT.

The V gene is TRBV11-2, the J gene TRBJ2-2; 8 positions match TRBD1. Losses at the gene ends were 4 bases for V and 5 bases for J; bases not matched to a gene: 12. From germline, CDR1 is SGHAT and CDR2 FQNNGV. This CDR3 comprises 17 residues. CDR3 in amino acids: CASSSWGQVGTTGELFF. For the CDR3, the DNA is TGTGCCAGCAGCTCCTGGGGACAGGTCGGAACAACCGGGGAGCTGTTTTTT.

In nucleotides, the CDR3 is TGTGCCAGCAGTTTAGGGCCAACTAAGGTCCGCGAGCAGTACTTC. This gives the protein CASSLGPTKVREQYF. This rearrangement joins TRBV27 to TRBJ2-7; no clear D gene. The V end lost 2 bases, the J end lost 6 bases, and 17 bases lay between the germline ends. The CDR3 extends over 15 amino acids. Germline values: CDR1 MNHEY, CDR2 SMNVEV (reference sequence).

This clone was found once. The chain uses TRBV5-8 and TRBJ1-2; 11 positions match TRBD1. Germline V CDR1 and CDR2: SGHTS, YDEGEE. The CDR3 runs to 15 residues. Trimming at V came to 3 bases and at J to 6 bases, leaving 7 bases not matched to a gene. CDR3 sequence (DNA): TGTGCCAGCAGCTCGGACAGGGGGCGCACGGATGGCTACACCTTC. Amino acid sequence: CASSSDRGRTDGYTF.

This clone showed up just once. This rearrangement joins TRBV7-6 to TRBJ2-7; a possible D gene is TRBD2 (6 bases). There are 14 residues in the CDR3. V gave up 4 bases and J gave up 7 bases, with 17 bases separating them. CDR1 and CDR2 from the germline V gene are SGHVS and FNYEAQ. CDR3 sequence: CASSSPGLLREQYF. Here the CDR3 DNA reads TGTGCCAGCAGCTCTCCGGGACTCCTAAGGGAGCAGTACTTC.

This rearrangement joins TRBV28 to TRBJ1-5; D possibly corresponds to TRBD1 (5 bases). The CDR3 contains 12 residues. Trimming removed 10 bases from V and 1 base from J, with 8 bases in between. Germline-derived CDR1 and CDR2 are MDHEN and SYDVKM. Written as DNA, the CDR3 is TGTGCCAACCAGGGAAGCAATCAGCCCCAGCATTTT. This codes for CANQGSNQPQHF.

The chain employs TRBV7-9 and TRBJ1-2; 8 nucleotides line up with TRBD1. This CDR3 contains 15 residues. The trim removed 4 bases at V and 4 bases at J, leaving 8 bases unmatched. Germline V gene data show CDR1 as SEHNR and CDR2 as FQNEAQ (reference sequence). The CDR3 sequence: CASSSPTGVLYGYTF. CDR3 coding DNA: TGTGCCAGCAGCTCCCCGACAGGGGTCCTCTATGGCTACACCTTC.

The J gene is TRBJ1-4, the V gene TRBV11-2, with TRBD1 identical over 8 bases. The V and J ends lost 1 base and 6 bases, in that order; junction bases with no gene match: 10. This CDR3 region has 17 residues. Germline V gene sequence: CDR1 SGHAT, CDR2 FQNNGV. The CDR3 here is CASSLVSSQGADEKLFF. DNA of the CDR3: TGTGCCAGCAGCTTAGTGTCCTCCCAGGGGGCCGATGAAAAACTGTTTTTT.